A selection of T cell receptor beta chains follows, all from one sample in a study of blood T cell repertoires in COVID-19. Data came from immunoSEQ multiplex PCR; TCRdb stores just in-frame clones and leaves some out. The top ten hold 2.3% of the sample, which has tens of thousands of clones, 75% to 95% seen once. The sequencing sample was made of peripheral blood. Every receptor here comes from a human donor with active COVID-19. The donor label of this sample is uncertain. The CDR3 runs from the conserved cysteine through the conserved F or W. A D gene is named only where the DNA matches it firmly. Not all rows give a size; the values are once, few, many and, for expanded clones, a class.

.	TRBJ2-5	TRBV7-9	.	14	CASSSQVYQETQYF
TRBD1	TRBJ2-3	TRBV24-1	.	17	CATSDLTGTGVSDTQYF
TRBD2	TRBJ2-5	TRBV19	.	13	CASAREDLETQYF
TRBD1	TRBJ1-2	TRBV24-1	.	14	CATSDGTANYGYTF
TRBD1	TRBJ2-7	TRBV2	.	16	CASSERGTGGPYEQYF
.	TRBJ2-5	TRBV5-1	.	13	CASSSNDQETQYF
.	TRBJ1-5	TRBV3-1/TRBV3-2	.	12	CASSQGSQPQHF
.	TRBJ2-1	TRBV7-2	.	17	CASSPRAGGDTYNEQFF
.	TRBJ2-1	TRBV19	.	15	CASSRGQFIGNEQFF
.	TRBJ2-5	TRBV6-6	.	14	CATHPLGAQGTQYF
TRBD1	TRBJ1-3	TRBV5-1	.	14	CASSSGQDGNTIYF
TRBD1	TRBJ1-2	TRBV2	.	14	CAGGQGVTEDGYTF
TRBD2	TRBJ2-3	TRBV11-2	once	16	CASSLRGLAGTDTQYF
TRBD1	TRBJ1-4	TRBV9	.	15	CASSVDRTGGEKLFF
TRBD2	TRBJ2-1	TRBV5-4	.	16	CASSSPTSGGLGEQFF
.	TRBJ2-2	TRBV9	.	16	CASSPRQGRDTGELFF
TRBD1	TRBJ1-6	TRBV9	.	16	CASSAIDRGYNSPLHF
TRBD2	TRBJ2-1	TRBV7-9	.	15	CASSPPSGGPDEQFF
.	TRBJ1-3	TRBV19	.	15	CASSESTESGNTIYF
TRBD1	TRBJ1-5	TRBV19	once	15	CASSMQGADDQPQHF
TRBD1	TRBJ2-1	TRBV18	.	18	CASSPPRTGRGVYNEQFF
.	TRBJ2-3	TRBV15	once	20	CATSRDVPNFSEVGTDTQYF
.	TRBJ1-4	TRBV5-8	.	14	CASSNHGGSEKLFF
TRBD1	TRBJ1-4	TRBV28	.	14	CASRQTGGSEKLFF
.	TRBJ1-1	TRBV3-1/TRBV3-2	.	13	CASSFRDYTEAFF
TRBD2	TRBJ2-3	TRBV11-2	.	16	CASSNFRLAGLDTQYF
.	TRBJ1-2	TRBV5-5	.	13	CASSPGTGSGYTF
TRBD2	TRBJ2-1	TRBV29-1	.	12	CSVERGGNEQFF
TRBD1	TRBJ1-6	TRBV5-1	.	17	CASSQLGQGADNSPLHF
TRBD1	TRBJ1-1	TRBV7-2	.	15	CASSPVGQANTEAFF
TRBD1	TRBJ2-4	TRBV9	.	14	CASSPQTGGNIQYF
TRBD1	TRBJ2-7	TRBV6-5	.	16	CASSYSFGTVPYEQYF
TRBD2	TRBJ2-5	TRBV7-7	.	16	CASSLSPGGAGETQYF
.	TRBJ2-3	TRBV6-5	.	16	CASSYSSPGFTDTQYF
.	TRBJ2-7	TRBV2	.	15	CASSEMAASSYEQYF
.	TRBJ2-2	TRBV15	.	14	CATSSEANTGELFF
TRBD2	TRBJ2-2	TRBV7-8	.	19	CASSTRRLADRSGTGELFF
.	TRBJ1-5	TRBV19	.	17	CASSIDRYRSSNQPQHF
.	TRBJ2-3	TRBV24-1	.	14	CATSDFGLTDTQYF
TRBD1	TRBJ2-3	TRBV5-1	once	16	CASSNPGTGPTDTQYF
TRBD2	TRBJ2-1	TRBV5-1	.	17	CASSLEASGGFNNEQFF
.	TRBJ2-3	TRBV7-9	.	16	CASSPRRLGMADTQYF
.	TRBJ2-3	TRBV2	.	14	CASSKTISTDTQYF
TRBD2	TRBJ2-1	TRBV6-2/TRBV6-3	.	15	CASSQSTSGVNEQFF
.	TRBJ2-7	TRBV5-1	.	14	CASRLGPSSYEQYF